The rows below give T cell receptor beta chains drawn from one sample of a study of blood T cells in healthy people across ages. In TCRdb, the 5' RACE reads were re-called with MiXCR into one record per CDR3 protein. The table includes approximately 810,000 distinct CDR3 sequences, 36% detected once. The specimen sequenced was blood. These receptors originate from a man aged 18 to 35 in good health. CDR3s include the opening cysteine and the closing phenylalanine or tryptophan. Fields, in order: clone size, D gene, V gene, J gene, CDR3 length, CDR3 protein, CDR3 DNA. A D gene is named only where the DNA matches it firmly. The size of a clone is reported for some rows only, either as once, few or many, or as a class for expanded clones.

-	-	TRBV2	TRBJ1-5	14	CASSNRARGQPQHF	TGTGCCAGTTCGAACCGTGCTAGAGGTCAGCCCCAGCATTTT
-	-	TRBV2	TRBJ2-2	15	CASSVLRPGTGELFF	TGTGCCAGCAGTGTACTGAGGCCCGGCACCGGGGAGCTGTTTTTT
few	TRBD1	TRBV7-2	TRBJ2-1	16	CASSSWGTGAYNEQFF	TGTGCCAGCAGCTCCTGGGGGACAGGGGCCTACAATGAGCAGTTCTTC
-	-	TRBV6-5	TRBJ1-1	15	CASSYGSPALAEAFF	TGTGCCAGCAGTTACGGAAGTCCGGCTCTAGCTGAAGCTTTCTTT
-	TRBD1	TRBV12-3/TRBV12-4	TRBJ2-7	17	CASSLITGAGQGYEQYF	TGTGCCAGCAGTTTAATAACGGGAGCCGGACAGGGGTACGAGCAGTACTTC
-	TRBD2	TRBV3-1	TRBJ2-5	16	CASSQDPGLVKGEQYF	TGTGCCAGCAGCCAAGACCCCGGACTAGTTAAGGGTGAGCAGTACTTC
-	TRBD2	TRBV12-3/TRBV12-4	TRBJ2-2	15	CASSGDSGEVGELFF	TGTGCCAGCAGCGGAGACAGCGGGGAAGTCGGGGAGCTGTTTTTT
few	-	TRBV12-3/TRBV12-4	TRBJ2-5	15	CASSLPYVIYNEQYF	TGTGCCAGCAGTTTACCCTATGTTATCTACAATGAGCAGTACTTC
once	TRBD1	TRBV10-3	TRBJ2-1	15	CAIRSGQGAWEEQFF	TGTGCCATCAGAAGTGGACAGGGGGCTTGGGAGGAGCAGTTCTTC
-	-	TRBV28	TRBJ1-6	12	CASSRTKSPLHF	TGTGCCAGCTCCAGGACGAAGTCACCCCTCCACTTT
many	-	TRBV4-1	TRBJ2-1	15	CASSPLGLGNDEQFF	TGCGCCAGCAGCCCCCTTGGATTAGGGAACGATGAGCAGTTCTTC
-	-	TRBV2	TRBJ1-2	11	CASGRTYGYTF	TGTGCCAGCGGGAGGACCTATGGCTACACCTTC
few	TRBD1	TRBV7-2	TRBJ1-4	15	CASSSQGATNEKLFF	TGTGCCAGCAGCTCACAGGGGGCAACTAATGAAAAACTGTTTTTT
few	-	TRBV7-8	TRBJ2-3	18	CASSLAVGGSLPSDTQYF	TGTGCCAGCAGCTTAGCTGTAGGGGGAAGCCTCCCATCCGATACGCAGTATTTT
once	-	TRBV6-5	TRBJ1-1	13	CASRVTGYTEAFF	TGTGCCAGCAGAGTTACAGGGTACACTGAAGCTTTCTTT